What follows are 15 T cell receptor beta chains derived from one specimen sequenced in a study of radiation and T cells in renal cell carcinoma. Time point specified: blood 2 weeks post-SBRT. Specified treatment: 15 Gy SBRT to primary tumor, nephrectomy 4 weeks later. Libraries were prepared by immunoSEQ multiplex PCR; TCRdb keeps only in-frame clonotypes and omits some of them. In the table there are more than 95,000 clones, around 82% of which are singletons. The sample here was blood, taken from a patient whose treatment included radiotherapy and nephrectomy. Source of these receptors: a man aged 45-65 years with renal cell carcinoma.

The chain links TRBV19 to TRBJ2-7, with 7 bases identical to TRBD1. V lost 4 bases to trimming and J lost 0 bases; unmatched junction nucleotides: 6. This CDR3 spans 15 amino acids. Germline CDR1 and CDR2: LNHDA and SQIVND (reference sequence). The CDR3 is CASSTDRTFSYEQYF. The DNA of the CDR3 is TGTGCCAGTAGTACGGACAGGACTTTCTCCTACGAGCAGTACTTC.

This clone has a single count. The CDR3 region is CASKTTGQGYDGYTF. CDR3 DNA: TGTGCCAGCAAGACTACCGGACAGGGATATGATGGCTACACCTTC. The chain links TRBV27 to TRBJ1-2; 8 bases line up with TRBD1. The CDR3 has 15 residues. Germline V gives CDR1 MNHEY, CDR2 SMNVEV (reference sequence). V lost 7 bases, J lost 6 bases, and 13 bases stayed unmatched.

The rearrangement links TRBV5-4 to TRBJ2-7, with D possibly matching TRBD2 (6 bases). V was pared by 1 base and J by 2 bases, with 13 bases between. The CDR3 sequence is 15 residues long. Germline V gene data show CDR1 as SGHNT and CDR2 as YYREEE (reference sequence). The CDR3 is CASSLSLASTYEQYF. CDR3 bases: TGTGCCAGCAGCTTGTCGCTAGCGAGTACCTACGAGCAGTACTTC.

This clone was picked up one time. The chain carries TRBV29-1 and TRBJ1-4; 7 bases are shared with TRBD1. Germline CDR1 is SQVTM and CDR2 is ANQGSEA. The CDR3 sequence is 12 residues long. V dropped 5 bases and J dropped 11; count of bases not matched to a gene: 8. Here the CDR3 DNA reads TGCAGCGTTTCCCCAGGGGGTGACAAACTGTTTTTT. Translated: CSVSPGGDKLFF.

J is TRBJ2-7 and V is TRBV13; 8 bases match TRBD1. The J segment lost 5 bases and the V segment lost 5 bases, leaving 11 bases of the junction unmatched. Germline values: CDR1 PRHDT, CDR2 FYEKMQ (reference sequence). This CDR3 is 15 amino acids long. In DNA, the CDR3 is TGTGCCAGCAGCCAAACCGGACAGGGATATGACGAGCAGTACTTC. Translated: CASSQTGQGYDEQYF. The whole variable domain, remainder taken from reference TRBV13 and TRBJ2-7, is AAGVIQSPRHLIKEKRETATLKCYPIPRHDTVYWYQQGPGQDPQFLISFYEKMQSDKGSIPDRFSAQQFSDYHSELNMSSLELGDSALYFCASSQTGQGYDEQYFGPGTRLTVT.

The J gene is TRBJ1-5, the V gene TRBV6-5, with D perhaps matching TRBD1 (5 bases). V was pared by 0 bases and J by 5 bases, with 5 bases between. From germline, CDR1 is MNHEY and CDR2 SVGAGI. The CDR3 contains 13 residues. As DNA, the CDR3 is TGTGCCAGCAGTTACTCGGGGGATCAGCCCCAGCATTTT. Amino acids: CASSYSGDQPQHF.

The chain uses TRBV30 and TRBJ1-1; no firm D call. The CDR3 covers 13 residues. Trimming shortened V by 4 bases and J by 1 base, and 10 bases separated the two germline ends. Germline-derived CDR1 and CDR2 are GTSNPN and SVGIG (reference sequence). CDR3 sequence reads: CAWKWVENTEAFF. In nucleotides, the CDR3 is TGTGCCTGGAAATGGGTCGAGAACACTGAAGCTTTCTTT.

The CDR3 spells CASSISEGFIYGYTF. DNA of the CDR3: TGTGCCAGCAGCATTAGTGAGGGGTTTATCTATGGCTACACCTTC. The rearrangement joins TRBV7-2 to TRBJ1-2, with D possibly matching TRBD1 (5 bases). The CDR3 is made up of 15 amino acids. Germline lookup yields CDR1 SGHTA and CDR2 FQGNSA. The V and J ends lost 5 bases and 4 bases respectively, with 17 bases between them.

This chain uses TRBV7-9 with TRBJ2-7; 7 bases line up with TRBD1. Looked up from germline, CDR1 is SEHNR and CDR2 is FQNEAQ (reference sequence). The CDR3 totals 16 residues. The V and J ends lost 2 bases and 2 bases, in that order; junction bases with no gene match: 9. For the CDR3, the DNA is TGTGCCAGCAGCTTACCTCCATCCGGGACAGCCTACGAGCAGTACTTC. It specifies CASSLPPSGTAYEQYF.

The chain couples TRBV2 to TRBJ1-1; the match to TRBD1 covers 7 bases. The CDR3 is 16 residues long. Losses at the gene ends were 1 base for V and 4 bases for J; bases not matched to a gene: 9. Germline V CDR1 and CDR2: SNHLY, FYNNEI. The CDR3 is CASSEDMRGRGTEAFF. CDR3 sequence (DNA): TGTGCCAGCAGTGAAGATATGAGGGGGCGTGGCACTGAAGCTTTCTTT.

CDR3 region: CSVDVGASTYEQYF. The CDR3 DNA sequence: TGCAGCGTTGACGTTGGGGCCTCTACCTACGAGCAGTACTTC. The genes are TRBV29-1 and TRBJ2-7; weak D call: TRBD1 (5 bases). The CDR3 consists of 14 residues. V lost 3 bases to trimming and J lost 2 bases, with 14 bases between them. CDR1 is SQVTM and CDR2 is ANQGSEA in the germline V gene.

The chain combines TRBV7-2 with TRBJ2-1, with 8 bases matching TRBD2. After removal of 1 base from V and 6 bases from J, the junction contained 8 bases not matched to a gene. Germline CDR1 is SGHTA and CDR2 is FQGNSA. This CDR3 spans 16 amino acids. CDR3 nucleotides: TGTGCCAGCAGCTTAGATTACTCGCGGGGGGCCAATGAGCAGTTCTTC. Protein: CASSLDYSRGANEQFF. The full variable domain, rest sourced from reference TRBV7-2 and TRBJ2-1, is GAGVSQSPSNKVTEKGKDVELRCDPISGHTALYWYRQSLGQGLEFLIYFQGNSAPDKSGLPSDRFSAERTGGSVSTLTIQRTQQEDSAVYLCASSLDYSRGANEQFFGPGTRLTVL.

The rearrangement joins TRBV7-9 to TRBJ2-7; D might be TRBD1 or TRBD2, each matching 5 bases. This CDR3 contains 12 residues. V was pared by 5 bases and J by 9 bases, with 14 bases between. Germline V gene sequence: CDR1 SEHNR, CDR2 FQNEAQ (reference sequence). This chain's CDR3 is CASSKRDARQYF. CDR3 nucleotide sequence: TGTGCCAGCAGCAAAAGGGACGCAAGGCAGTACTTC.

CDR3 bases: TGTGCCAGCAGCTTACGGCCCAGCGGGACCAGGACCCAGTACTTC. Translation gives CASSLRPSGTRTQYF. The chain uses TRBV11-2 and TRBJ2-5; 7 bases match TRBD2. The CDR3 runs to 15 residues. With 2 bases clipped from V and 7 bases from J, the junction kept 10 bases outside the gene matches. Germline values: CDR1 SGHAT, CDR2 FQNNGV.

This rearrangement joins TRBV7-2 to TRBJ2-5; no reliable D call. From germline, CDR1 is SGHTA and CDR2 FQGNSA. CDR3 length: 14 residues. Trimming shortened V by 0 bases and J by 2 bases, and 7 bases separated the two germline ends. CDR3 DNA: TGTGCCAGCAGCTTAGCGGCAGGACAAGAGACCCAGTACTTC. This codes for CASSLAAGQETQYF.